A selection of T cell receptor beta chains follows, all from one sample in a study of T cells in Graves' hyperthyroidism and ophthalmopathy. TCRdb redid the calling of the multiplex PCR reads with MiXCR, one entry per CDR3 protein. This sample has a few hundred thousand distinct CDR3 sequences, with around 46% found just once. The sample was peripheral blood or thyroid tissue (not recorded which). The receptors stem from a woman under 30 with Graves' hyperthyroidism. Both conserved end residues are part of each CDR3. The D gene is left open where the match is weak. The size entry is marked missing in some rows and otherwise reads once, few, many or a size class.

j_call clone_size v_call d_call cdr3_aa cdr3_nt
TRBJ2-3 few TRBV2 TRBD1 CASSERGQGMIDTQYF TGTGCCAGCAGTGAGAGGGGGCAGGGAATGATAGATACGCAGTATTTT
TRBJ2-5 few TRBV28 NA CASSLLGKETQYF TGTGCCAGCAGTTTATTGGGGAAAGAGACCCAGTACTTC
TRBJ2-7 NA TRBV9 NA CASHATPGLYEQYF TGTGCCAGCCACGCCACCCCAGGACTCTACGAGCAGTACTTC
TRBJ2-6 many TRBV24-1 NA CATSDGVLTPGANVLTF TGTGCCACCAGTGATGGAGTTCTGACTCCTGGGGCCAACGTCCTGACTTTC
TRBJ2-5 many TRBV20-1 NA CSARESSSLQETQYF TGCAGTGCTAGAGAGTCTAGCAGCTTACAAGAGACCCAGTACTTC
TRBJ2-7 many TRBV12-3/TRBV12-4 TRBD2 CASRQTSGGSYEQYF TGTGCCAGCAGACAGACTAGCGGGGGATCTTACGAGCAGTACTTC
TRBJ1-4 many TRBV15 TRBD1 CATGQGALGEKLFF TGTGCCACAGGACAGGGGGCGCTGGGCGAAAAACTGTTTTTT
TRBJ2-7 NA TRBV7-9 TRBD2 CASSSFGREGLYEQYF TGTGCCAGCAGCTCCTTTGGACGGGAGGGGCTATACGAGCAGTACTTC
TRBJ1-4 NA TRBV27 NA CASSLAQPNEKLFF TGTGCCAGCAGTTTGGCTCAGCCCAATGAAAAACTGTTTTTT
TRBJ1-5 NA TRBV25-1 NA CASPFGGTLDQPQHF TGTGCCAGTCCCTTCGGGGGCACATTAGATCAGCCCCAGCATTTT
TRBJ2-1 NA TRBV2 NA CASSAAARGSYNEQFF TGTGCCAGCAGTGCCGCAGCCAGGGGTTCCTACAATGAGCAGTTCTTC
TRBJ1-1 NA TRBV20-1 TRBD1 CSADRGLGTEAFF TGCAGTGCGGACAGGGGGTTGGGCACTGAAGCTTTCTTT
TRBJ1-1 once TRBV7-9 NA CASSFGMVNTEAFF TGTGCCAGCAGCTTCGGCATGGTTAACACTGAAGCTTTCTTT
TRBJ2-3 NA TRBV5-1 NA CASSLDLGLAAGDTQYF TGCGCCAGCAGCTTGGATTTGGGACTGGCGGCCGGGGATACGCAATATTTT
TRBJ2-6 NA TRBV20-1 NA CSASRRANVLTF TGCAGTGCTAGTCGGAGGGCCAACGTCCTGACTTTC
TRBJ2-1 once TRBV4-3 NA CASSQVRTVDNEQFF TGCGCCAGCAGCCAAGTTCGGACGGTTGACAATGAGCAGTTCTTC
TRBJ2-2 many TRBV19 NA CASRPDSRTGELFF TGTGCCAGTCGCCCGGACAGCCGCACCGGGGAGCTGTTTTTT
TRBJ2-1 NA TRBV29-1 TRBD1 CSALGAGGNEQFF TGCAGCGCCCTCGGGGCAGGGGGTAATGAGCAGTTCTTC
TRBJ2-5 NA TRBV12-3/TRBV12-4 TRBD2 CASSSSGGLQETQYF TGTGCCAGCAGTTCTAGCGGGGGACTCCAAGAGACCCAGTACTTC
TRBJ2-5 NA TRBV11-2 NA CASSSPGTETQYF TGCGCCAGCAGCTCCCCCGGCACGGAGACCCAGTACTTC
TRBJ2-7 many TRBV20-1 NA CSARLASTYEQYF TGCAGTGCTAGATTGGCATCGACCTACGAGCAGTACTTC
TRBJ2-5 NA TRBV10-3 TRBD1 CATWTGVPQYF TGTGCCACCTGGACAGGGGTCCCCCAGTACTTC
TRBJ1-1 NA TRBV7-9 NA CASSPGEEAFF TGTGCCAGCAGCCCGGGGGAGGAGGCTTTCTTT
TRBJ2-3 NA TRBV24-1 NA CATSDPLSSDSTDTQYF TGTGCCACCAGTGATCCGCTATCCAGCGATAGCACAGATACGCAGTATTTT
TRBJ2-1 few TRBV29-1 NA CSVDKRRSSYNEQFF TGCAGCGTTGATAAGCGGCGAAGCTCCTACAATGAGCAGTTCTTC
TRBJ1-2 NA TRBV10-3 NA CAISEVGSNGYTF TGTGCCATCAGTGAGGTGGGGTCGAATGGCTACACCTTC
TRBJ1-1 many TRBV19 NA CASSIDPRGTEAFF TGTGCCAGTAGTATAGACCCCCGTGGGACTGAAGCTTTCTTT
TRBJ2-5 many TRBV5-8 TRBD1 CASSRGQGTQGDTQYF TGTGCCAGCAGCAGGGGACAGGGGACCCAGGGTGACACCCAGTACTTC
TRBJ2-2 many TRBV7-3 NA CASRRGRGTGELFF TGTGCCAGCAGAAGGGGGAGAGGTACCGGGGAGCTGTTTTTT
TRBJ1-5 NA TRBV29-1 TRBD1 CRATGGGQPQHF TGCAGGGCAACAGGGGGCGGTCAGCCCCAGCATTTT
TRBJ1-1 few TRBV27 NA CASRENRVITEAFF TGTGCCAGCCGGGAGAACAGGGTGATCACTGAAGCTTTCTTT
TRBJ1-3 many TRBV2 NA CASSEWSWSSGNTIYF TGTGCCAGCAGTGAATGGTCCTGGTCCTCTGGAAACACCATATATTTT
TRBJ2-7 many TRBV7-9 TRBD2 CASSSPGLAGGTSSYEQYF TGTGCCAGCAGTTCGCCGGGACTAGCGGGAGGCACTAGCTCCTACGAGCAGTACTTC
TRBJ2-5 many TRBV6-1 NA CASSDLSIVRRQTQYF TGTGCCAGCAGTGATTTGTCAATCGTGAGACGTCAGACCCAGTACTTC
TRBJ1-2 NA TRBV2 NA CASSYSKVMGYGYTF TGTGCCAGCAGTTACTCGAAAGTTATGGGTTATGGCTACACCTTC
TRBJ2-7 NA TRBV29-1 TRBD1 CSSYRTGWDEQYF TGCAGCAGTTACCGGACAGGGTGGGACGAGCAGTACTTC
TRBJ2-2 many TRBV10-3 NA CAISGGSANTGELFF TGTGCCATCAGTGGAGGGAGCGCGAACACCGGGGAGCTGTTTTTT
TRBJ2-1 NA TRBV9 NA CASSVAPGQYNEQFF TGTGCCAGCAGCGTAGCCCCAGGACAGTACAATGAGCAGTTCTTC
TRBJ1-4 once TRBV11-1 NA CASSGYRTVINEKLFF TGTGCCAGCAGCGGTTATCGGACAGTCATTAATGAAAAACTGTTTTTT
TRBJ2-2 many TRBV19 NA CASRSGRGTGELFF TGTGCCAGTAGAAGTGGGAGAGGCACCGGGGAGCTGTTTTTT
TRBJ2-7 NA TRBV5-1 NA CASSFYICSASDQGSNEQYF NA
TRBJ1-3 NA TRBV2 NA CASSSTGGNTIYF TGTGCCAGCAGTTCTACAGGGGGAAACACCATATATTTT
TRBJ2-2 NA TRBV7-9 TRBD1 CASSSPGTGGTGELFF TGTGCCAGCAGCTCTCCTGGGACAGGGGGCACCGGGGAGCTGTTTTTT
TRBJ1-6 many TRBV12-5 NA CASGPNRSLNSPLHF TGTGCTAGTGGACCAAACCGCTCCTTGAATTCACCCCTCCACTTT
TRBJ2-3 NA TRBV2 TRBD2 CASRVGGRTDTQYF TGTGCCAGCAGGGTAGGCGGGAGGACAGATACGCAGTATTTT
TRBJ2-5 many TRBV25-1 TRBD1 CASSELDRKQETQYF TGTGCCAGCAGTGAATTGGACAGGAAGCAAGAGACCCAGTACTTC
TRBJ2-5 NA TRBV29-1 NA CSVEQGGLETQHF TGCAGCGTTGAACAGGGGGGGTTGGAGACCCAGCACTTC
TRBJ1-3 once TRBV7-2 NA CASIASGNAGNTIYF TGTGCCAGCATCGCCTCTGGAAACGCCGGAAACACCATATATTTT
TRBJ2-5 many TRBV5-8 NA CASSLEAGRETQYF TGTGCCAGCAGCTTGGAGGCAGGGCGGGAGACCCAGTACTTC